Below, 23 T cell receptor beta chains from the same sample are listed, as sequenced in a study of shared clonotypes between healthy human individuals. Using immunoSEQ multiplex PCR, the repertoire was profiled, and TCRdb retains in-frame clones only, with some absent. The sample has around 700,000 clones; 72% are singletons. The source material was memory CD4+ T cells sorted from blood. As to subset: CD45RA-negative fraction. All receptors derive from a woman aged 25 to 39 in good health.

The chain carries TRBV10-2 and TRBJ1-1, with D uncertain. Deletions cut 2 bases from V and 1 base from J, with 5 bases between. Germline loops: CDR1 WSHSY, CDR2 SAAADI. The CDR3 is 13 amino acids. CDR3 sequence (DNA): TGCGCCAGCAGTGAGAAAGAGAACACTGAAGCTTTCTTT. It translates to CASSEKENTEAFF.

The chain is built from TRBV29-1 and TRBJ2-5, with D possibly being TRBD2 (5 bases). This CDR3 has 11 residues. Germline CDR1 SQVTM, CDR2 ANQGSEA. V was clipped by 4 bases and J by 11 bases, with 14 bases between them. Here the CDR3 reads CSVGVAEEQYF. The CDR3 region has the DNA TGCAGCGTTGGAGTCGCGGAGGAGCAGTACTTC. The full variable domain, its missing parts supplied by reference TRBV29-1 and TRBJ2-5, is SAVISQKPSRDICQRGTSLTIQCQVDSQVTMMFWYRQQPGQSLTLIATANQGSEATYESGFVIDKFPISRPNLTFSTLTVSNMSPEDSSIYLCSVGVAEEQYFGPGTRLLVL.

V and J are TRBV27 and TRBJ1-6; TRBD1 matches at 9 bases. Germline values: CDR1 MNHEY, CDR2 SMNVEV (reference sequence). Germline trimming cut 0 bases from V and 7 bases from J; bases unmatched to any gene: 13. The CDR3 has 19 residues. The CDR3 nucleotides read TGTGCCAGCAGTTTATCCCGACTGACCGGGACAGGGTCCAATTCACCCCTCCACTTT. Its translation is CASSLSRLTGTGSNSPLHF.

This rearrangement joins TRBV5-1 to TRBJ1-1; D possibly corresponds to TRBD1 (5 bases). In germline, CDR1 is SGHRS, CDR2 YFSETQ. V was shortened by 0 bases and J by 10 bases, with 10 bases between the two germline ends. The CDR3 is made up of 12 amino acids. CDR3 in amino acids: CASSLVGGRAFF. DNA for the CDR3: TGCGCCAGCAGCTTGGTCGGGGGGAGAGCTTTCTTT.

About this clone itself: Different DNA sequences within this sample yield the same CDR3. The chain couples TRBV18 to TRBJ2-6, with D hard to call. The germline CDR1 and CDR2 sequences are KGHSH and LQKENI. The CDR3 spans 16 residues. V lost 0 bases, J lost 2 bases, and 8 bases lay in between. The CDR3 nucleotides read TGTGCCAGCTCACCACCCTCGGTCACTGGGGCCAACGTCCTGACTTTC. Translated: CASSPPSVTGANVLTF.

As concerns this clone: A much larger clone lies one base from this, so it may be a read error. This chain connects TRBV7-6 to TRBJ1-4; possibly TRBD1 for D (6 bases). Germline CDR1 SGHVS, CDR2 FNYEAQ. The ends were cut back, 1 base at V and 6 bases at J, with 12 bases in the middle. This CDR3 comprises 15 residues. CDR3 in DNA: TGTGCCAGCAGCTTAGGGAGGACAGCCCATGAAAAACTGTTTTTT. Its translation: CASSLGRTAHEKLFF.

There are many counts of this clone. The chain employs TRBV13 and TRBJ1-2; the D is unclear. V lost 5 bases, J lost 6 bases, and 10 bases lay in between. This CDR3 has 12 amino acids. The germline CDR1 and CDR2 sequences are PRHDT and FYEKMQ (reference sequence). CDR3 loop: CASSLLRDGYTF. The DNA of the CDR3 is TGTGCCAGCAGCCTCCTCCGGGATGGCTACACCTTC.

CDR3 sequence: CASSLDRGRAFF. DNA of the CDR3: TGTGCCAGCAGTCTAGACAGGGGGCGAGCTTTCTTT. The rearrangement uses TRBV6-5 and TRBJ1-1; 10 bases agree with TRBD1. Germline assignment: CDR1 MNHEY and CDR2 SVGAGI. Germline trimming cut 5 bases from V and 10 bases from J; bases unmatched to any gene: 4. CDR3 length equals 12 residues.

J is TRBJ1-1 and V is TRBV30; unclear D gene. The CDR3 loop spans 11 amino acids. Trimming removed 5 bases at V and 1 base at J, with 5 bases between. Germline V gene data show CDR1 as GTSNPN and CDR2 as SVGIG (reference sequence). The CDR3 DNA reads TGTGCCTGGTCCACGAACACTGAAGCTTTCTTT. This gives the protein CAWSTNTEAFF.

V usage is TRBV7-9 and J usage is TRBJ2-1, with 8 bases lining up with TRBD1. With V trimmed by 6 bases and J by 5 bases, 12 bases remained unmatched. CDR3 size: 16 residues. Germline CDR1 and CDR2: SEHNR and FQNEAQ (reference sequence). This chain's CDR3 is CASSSNRGKFDNEQFF. CDR3 in DNA: TGTGCCAGCAGTTCAAACAGGGGGAAATTCGACAATGAGCAGTTCTTC.

This rearrangement joins TRBV7-9 to TRBJ1-2; tentative D call: TRBD1 (6 bases). Trimming pared 8 bases from V and 7 bases from J, leaving 14 bases between. The CDR3 spans 12 residues. CDR1 SEHNR and CDR2 FQNEAQ come from the germline V gene (reference sequence). This chain's CDR3 is CASGQGGIGYTF. CDR3 DNA: TGTGCCAGCGGCCAAGGGGGGATTGGCTACACCTTC.

This clone has only a few counts. J is TRBJ1-5 and V is TRBV5-1; D remains unclear. Germline V CDR1 and CDR2: SGHRS, YFSETQ. V gave up 2 bases and J gave up 3 bases, with 6 bases separating them. This CDR3 spans 13 amino acids. CDR3 nucleotide sequence: TGCGCCAGCAGCTTTGGTCCCAATCAGCCCCAGCATTTT. Its translation: CASSFGPNQPQHF.

The chain recombines TRBV5-1 with TRBJ1-3; D is unresolved. Germline CDR1 is SGHRS and CDR2 is YFSETQ. Trimming pared 3 bases from V and 1 base from J, leaving 5 bases between. The CDR3 extends over 13 amino acids. The CDR3 here is CASSSTSGNTIYF. For the CDR3, the DNA is TGCGCCAGCAGCTCAACATCTGGAAACACCATATATTTT.

This chain links TRBV6-4 with TRBJ2-2, with D unclear. This CDR3 is 14 amino acids long. With 4 bases removed from V and 3 bases from J, the gap between germline ends came to 9 bases. The germline V gene has CDR1 MRHNA and CDR2 SNTAGT. CDR3 residues: CASSVEAHTGELFF. The CDR3 bases are TGTGCCAGCAGTGTTGAGGCTCACACCGGGGAGCTGTTTTTT.

Written as DNA, the CDR3 is TGTGCCAGCAGTCCCTGGGGGCAGGGGGACTCTGGAAACACCATATATTTT. This translates into CASSPWGQGDSGNTIYF. This chain connects TRBV28 to TRBJ1-3, with 7 bases lining up with TRBD1. Germline V CDR1 and CDR2: MDHEN, SYDVKM. With V trimmed by 5 bases and J by 0 bases, 10 bases remained unmatched. This CDR3 has 17 residues.

The chain carries TRBV19 and TRBJ2-1; 8 positions match TRBD1. After removal of 4 bases from V and 1 base from J, the junction contained 6 bases not matched to a gene. Germline V gives CDR1 LNHDA, CDR2 SQIVND (reference sequence). CDR3 length: 16 amino acids. The CDR3 DNA sequence: TGTGCCAGTAGTAACCTTCGGACAGGGTCCTACAATGAGCAGTTCTTC. It encodes CASSNLRTGSYNEQFF. Based on the CDR3 plus reference TRBV19 and TRBJ2-1, the full variable domain is DGGITQSPKYLFRKEGQNVTLSCEQNLNHDAMYWYRQDPGQGLRLIYYSQIVNDFQKGDIAEGYSVSREKKESFPLTVTSAQKNPTAFYLCASSNLRTGSYNEQFFGPGTRLTVL.

The chain combines TRBV5-1 with TRBJ2-7; D gene ambiguous. V was shortened by 0 bases and J by 6 bases, with 7 bases between the two germline ends. The CDR3 covers 12 residues. Germline CDR1 SGHRS, CDR2 YFSETQ. CDR3 nucleotides: TGCGCCAGCAGCTTGGGGGCAGCCGAGCAGTACTTC. It is translated as CASSLGAAEQYF.

The rearrangement joins TRBV27 to TRBJ1-1; D call uncertain. Trimming removed 3 bases at V and 3 bases at J, with 8 bases between. Germline V gene lookup returns CDR1 MNHEY and CDR2 SMNVEV (reference sequence). This CDR3 comprises 13 residues. CDR3 protein: CASSFRADTEAFF. The CDR3 nucleotides read TGTGCCAGCAGTTTCCGGGCAGACACTGAAGCTTTCTTT.

This clone was seen a single time. The chain couples TRBV23-1 to TRBJ2-1; 15 nucleotides line up with TRBD2. TRBV23-1 is designated an ORF whose function remains uncertain. V was clipped by 3 bases and J by 1 base; unmatched bases: 13. This CDR3 has 21 residues. CDR3 in DNA: TGCGCCAGCAGTCACACGAACCGGGGACTAGCGGGAGGCACGTCCTACAATGAGCAGTTCTTC. This translates into CASSHTNRGLAGGTSYNEQFF.

The J gene is TRBJ1-1, the V gene TRBV19; possible D gene TRBD1, 6 bases. Germline values: CDR1 LNHDA, CDR2 SQIVND (reference sequence). This CDR3 has 12 amino acids. The V gene lost 6 bases and the J gene lost 7 bases, with 12 bases spanning the gap. The CDR3 DNA reads as TGTGCCAGTAGGGGGGGGCCGGTTGAAGCTTTCTTT. Protein: CASRGGPVEAFF.

The rearrangement links TRBV30 to TRBJ1-4, with D possibly being TRBD1 (5 bases). V was cut by 4 bases and J by 0 bases, with 18 bases left in between. This CDR3 is built from 17 residues. Germline V CDR1 and CDR2: GTSNPN, SVGIG (reference sequence). In nucleotides, the CDR3 is TGTGCCTGGATTTTGGGGCCAGGGAAGACAACTAATGAAAAACTGTTTTTT. Amino acids: CAWILGPGKTTNEKLFF.

In DNA, the CDR3 is TGTGCCAGCATAGTTTTTGGGTGCGGGACTAGTTATACGCAGTATTTT. This encodes CASIVFGCGTSYTQYF. The chain combines TRBV27 with TRBJ2-3; the match to TRBD2 covers 8 bases. V shed 7 bases and J 7 bases; nucleotides not matched to a gene: 16. The CDR3 spans 16 residues. The germline V gene has CDR1 MNHEY and CDR2 SMNVEV (reference sequence).

This chain uses TRBV28 with TRBJ2-7; perhaps TRBD2 as D (6 bases). Trimming stripped 10 bases from V and 6 bases from J, with 16 bases between. Germline assignment: CDR1 MDHEN and CDR2 SYDVKM. The CDR3 totals 12 residues. The CDR3 region has the DNA TGTGCCAACAGCTCCGGGAGTTTCGAGCAGTACTTC. Translation: CANSSGSFEQYF.